This T cell receptor beta chain was observed in a study of cytomegalovirus exposure and HLA in healthy donors. With 60 Vbeta and 13 Jbeta primers, the PCR was carried out. Some clones are missing from TCRdb's copy, which holds only in-frame ones; the method was immunoSEQ multiplex PCR. The data contain around 100,000 clones, roughly 66% of them singletons. The CDR3 totals 13 residues. With 7 bases removed from V and 4 bases from J, the gap between germline ends came to 14 bases. Germline CDR1 reads MNHNS; CDR2 reads SASEGT. Material for sequencing was PBMCs. The chain carries TRBV6-1 and TRBJ2-7; D remains ambiguous. The receptor comes from a woman in her 50s in good health and CMV-seronegative. The CDR3 nucleotides are TGTGCCAGCACCCAAAGTGGAGCATACGAGCAGTACTTC. This translates into CASTQSGAYEQYF.